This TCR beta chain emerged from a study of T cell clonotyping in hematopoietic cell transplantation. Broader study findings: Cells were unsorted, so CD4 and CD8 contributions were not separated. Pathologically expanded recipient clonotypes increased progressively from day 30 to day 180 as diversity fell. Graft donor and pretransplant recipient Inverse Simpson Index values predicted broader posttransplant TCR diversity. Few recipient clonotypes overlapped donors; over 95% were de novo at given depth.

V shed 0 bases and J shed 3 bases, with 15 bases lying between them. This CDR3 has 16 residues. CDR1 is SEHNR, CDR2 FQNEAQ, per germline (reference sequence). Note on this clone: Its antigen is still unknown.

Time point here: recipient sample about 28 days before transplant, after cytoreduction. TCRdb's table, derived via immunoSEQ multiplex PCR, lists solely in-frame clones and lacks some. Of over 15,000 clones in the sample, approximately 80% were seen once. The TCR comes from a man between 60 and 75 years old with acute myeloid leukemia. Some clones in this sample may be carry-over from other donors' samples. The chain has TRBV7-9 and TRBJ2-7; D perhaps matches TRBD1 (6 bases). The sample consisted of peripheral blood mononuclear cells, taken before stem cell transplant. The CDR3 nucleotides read TGTGCCAGCAGCTTAGCGGGGAACTGGGACAACTACGAGCAGTACTTC. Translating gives CASSLAGNWDNYEQYF.